This T cell receptor beta chain came from a study of blood T cell repertoires in COVID-19 (dated by TCRdb to 2020 to 2022). Some background on the complete study: Samples covering the acute and convalescent phases of COVID-19 were provided by collaborators in the United States, Italy and Spain. The repertoires were released in a freely available public database meant as a resource for research on the immune response to SARS-CoV-2. Deeply sampled blood TCRbeta repertoires from subjects exposed to, actively infected with, or recovered from COVID-19 were included in the dataset. A de-identified subject ID, COVID-19 status, age in years and sex were almost always included in the sample metadata. The prospective study material was composed of cDNA or gDNA derived from T cells, B-cell-depleted T cells, or PBMCs. The samples were drawn from two sources: the first 160 participants of the ongoing ImmuneRACE study, and over 1,000 subjects contributed by 6 global collaborators. Where available, HLA class I and class II types were obtained from metadata supplied by the sample provider rather than from assay-based typing.

Beyond this particular receptor, the publication reports: How much clinical and demographic metadata was included differed by source and by participant, and the metadata was provided uncurated.

As regards this clone: The antigen this receptor binds is unknown. No per-base quality is available; no much larger clone lies one base away.

TCRbeta CDR3 regions were amplified from genomic DNA using the immunoSEQ Assay, a bias-controlled multiplex PCR. On the study's bioinformatics: Within the assay, amplification of reference gene primers was used to estimate how many nucleated cells each sample contained. To quantify the absolute abundance of each unique TCRbeta CDR3 rearrangement, sequence reads were collapsed and filtered. Productive Simpson clonality was computed per sample as the square root of Simpson's diversity index over productive rearrangements. TCRdb carries this immuneACCESS record with in-frame sequences only. Its versions omit some clonotypes, under half of them owing to an unresolved V gene in the studies checked, with the rest unexplained. V, J and clone size reflect that table, while D and trimming were determined from the DNA. Recorded for this sample are more than 150,000 clones; approximately 80% of them occurred a single time. The top ten constitute roughly 7.1% of the sample.

V is shortened by 5 bases, J by 8 bases, and the region joining them spans 19 bases. Reading the germline V gene gives CDR1 MNHEY and CDR2 SVGEGT. Spanning cysteine to phenylalanine, the CDR3 consists of 16 amino acids. Only CDR3 DNA is held: 48 bases, read in frame from base 1. The collaborating institutions used their own protocols to collect whole blood in K2EDTA tubes. For TCRbeta analysis, collaborators shipped samples in one of three forms: frozen whole blood, isolated PBMCs, or DNA extracted from either of those sample types. This TCR came from a human donor in a cohort sampled during active COVID-19. The material sequenced was peripheral blood. The V gene is TRBV6-2 or TRBV6-3 and the J gene is TRBJ2-6; TRBD1 is a possible D gene, resting on 6 matching bases. The CDR3 is CASSTPGQFNTNVLTF. The DNA is as follows: TGTGCCAGCAGTACGCCCGGACAGTTTAACACCAACGTCCTGACTTTC.